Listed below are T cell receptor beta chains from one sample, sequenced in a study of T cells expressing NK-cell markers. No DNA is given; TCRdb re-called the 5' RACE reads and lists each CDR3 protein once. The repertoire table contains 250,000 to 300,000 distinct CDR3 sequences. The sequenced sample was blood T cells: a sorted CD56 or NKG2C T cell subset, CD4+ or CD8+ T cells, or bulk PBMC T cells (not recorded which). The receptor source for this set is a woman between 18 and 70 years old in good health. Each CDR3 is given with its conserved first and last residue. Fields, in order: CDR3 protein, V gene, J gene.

CASSQEKGRGNHNEQFF	TRBV3-1	TRBJ2-1
CASSLRGQGAATQYF	TRBV12-3/TRBV12-4	TRBJ2-3
CAIIPTPTEAFF	TRBV10-3	TRBJ1-1
CASSVGPGSNQPQHF	TRBV9	TRBJ1-5
CASSQAVPGAHNEQFF	TRBV4-3	TRBJ2-1
CASSYDRGRGTEAFF	TRBV5-6	TRBJ1-1
CASRLSGEYNEQFF	TRBV28	TRBJ2-1
CASSLEGSSYNEQFF	TRBV5-1	TRBJ2-1
CSASNDLNIQYF	TRBV20-1	TRBJ2-4
CASSLLGLANYGYTF	TRBV28	TRBJ1-2
CASSLRTSGRAGELFF	TRBV12-3/TRBV12-4	TRBJ2-2
CASSFRGGKGNEQFF	TRBV5-4	TRBJ2-1
CASSSGTGSEAGELFF	TRBV10-1	TRBJ2-2
CASSATTSTDTQYF	TRBV7-2	TRBJ2-3
CASSILYSGGYNEQFF	TRBV4-3	TRBJ2-1
CASSPPRGSTGELFF	TRBV18	TRBJ2-2
CSAEQGTNEKLFF	TRBV20-1	TRBJ1-4
CASSLSWGSPYNEQFF	TRBV5-6	TRBJ2-1
CASSLGGEEKLFF	TRBV5-1	TRBJ1-4
CASSSGGGAQETQYF	TRBV19	TRBJ2-5
CASSQADVITANTGELFF	TRBV4-1	TRBJ2-2
CASTLGDFSNQPQHF	TRBV28	TRBJ1-5
CASSQGGLATEAFF	TRBV3-1	TRBJ1-1
CASSLGQTGTSGRALNEQFF	TRBV5-4	TRBJ2-1
CASSPSLPGTGELFF	TRBV12-3/TRBV12-4	TRBJ2-2
CASRPGLAGVREQFF	TRBV5-1	TRBJ2-1
CAISESGLQETQYF	TRBV10-3	TRBJ2-5
CASTTRGGGYEQYF	TRBV12-3/TRBV12-4	TRBJ2-7
CAIRKEGGNYGYTF	TRBV10-3	TRBJ1-2
CASSPPGPNTGELFF	TRBV18	TRBJ2-2
CASSIQGNRGRREAFF	TRBV19	TRBJ1-1
CASSYGGIRNNEQFF	TRBV7-2	TRBJ2-1
CSASSGSGANVLTF	TRBV20-1	TRBJ2-6
CASSLYLTEETQYF	TRBV7-6	TRBJ2-5
CASSPGQGADGYTF	TRBV5-1	TRBJ1-2
CSATTGAKQPQHF	TRBV20-1	TRBJ1-5
CASSLEGTGGTEAFF	TRBV7-9	TRBJ1-1
CSARIIGGSGELFF	TRBV20-1	TRBJ2-2
CASTRLAGDYNEQFF	TRBV5-1	TRBJ2-1
CASSLRPWGLSGANVLTF	TRBV27	TRBJ2-6
CAAQRGVNTEAFF	TRBV10-3	TRBJ1-1
CASSAPVAGSNEQFF	TRBV6-1	TRBJ2-1